The present TCR beta chain was sequenced within a study of blood T cell repertoires in COVID-19. As for the study in general: There were acute and convalescent COVID-19 samples, and they came from the United States, Italy and Spain.

This clone was picked up one time. Per the authors' pipeline: Cell counts per sample came from amplifying reference gene primers. Profiling relied on immunoSEQ multiplex PCR, and the TCRdb table lists in-frame clones only, not all of them. V and J calls plus clone size are reproduced from that table; the DNA served to infer D and trimming. Among roughly 110,000 clones listed, about 85% were seen once. The germline V and J ends were trimmed by 5 bases and 1 base, with 9 bases remaining between them. This CDR3 region has 14 residues. Germline V gene data show CDR1 as MNHEY and CDR2 as SVGEGT. The clonotype comes from a man in his forties or fifties with acute or convalescent COVID-19. The V and J genes are TRBV6-2 or TRBV6-3 and TRBJ2-4; the D gene is possibly TRBD1 (5 bases). The sequencing input was peripheral blood. The CDR3 region has the DNA TGTGCCAGCAGTCTAAGACAGGCCAAAAACATTCAGTACTTC. Translating gives CASSLRQAKNIQYF.